The present TCR beta chain was sequenced within a study of PD-1 blockade in classical Hodgkin lymphoma (dated by TCRdb to about 2020). As for the study more broadly: Nivolumab dosing was 3 mg/kg intravenously every 2 weeks, continuing until either disease progression or unacceptable toxicity. The study used TCR beta sequencing and CyTOF to define a peripheral blood immune signature of response to PD-1 blockade in classical Hodgkin lymphoma. Paper-wide results and their limitations: Diversity was lower in patients who began nivolumab less than 1 year after ASCT, so these patients were left out of later analyses to avoid confounding by immune reconstitution. Baseline diversity similar to that of newly diagnosed patients was observed in trial patients achieving complete response, whereas significantly lower diversity was observed in partial responders and progressors. By C4D1, a significant rise was seen in CD4+ TCR diversity but not in CD8+ TCR diversity (p=0.0027 vs p=0.16), and the rise was most apparent among complete responders (p=0.02). Only a single clinical trial cohort was studied, and what caused the repertoire differences, possibly disease activity or prior therapy, remained undefined. Newly diagnosed patients were reported to have lower baseline TCR diversity than healthy donors, and relapsed/refractory patients were reported to have lower baseline TCR diversity still.

The germline ends are 8 bases apart after V is trimmed by 6 bases and J by 0 bases. Reading from cysteine to phenylalanine, the CDR3 counts 13 amino acids. Of all the DNA, just the CDR3 is kept, 39 bases in frame from base 1. Per the germline V gene, MNHNS is the CDR1 and SASEGT is the CDR2. The time point label here, explained by the study, means: cycle 1 day 1 (C1D1), immediately before nivolumab initiation. Every trial patient had relapsed after autologous stem cell transplantation, and cohorts A, B and C differed in prior brentuximab vedotin exposure. Using a Miltenyi CD4+ T cell isolation kit, CD4+ T cells were purified from thawed PBMCs through magnetic negative selection. The trial cohort was composed of 56 patients with relapsed/refractory classical Hodgkin lymphoma, for whom complete response, partial response or progressive disease was recorded as best overall response. Single-agent nivolumab was administered to trial patients in the multi-cohort phase II CheckMate 205 trial. An independent review committee assessed best overall response by applying the 2007 International Working Group response criteria. Trial PBMCs were collected just before the start of nivolumab (C1D1) and during therapy at cycle 2 day 1 and cycle 4 day 1. Peripheral blood was collected in 8 mL Vacutainer Cell Preparation Tubes, from which PBMCs were isolated by centrifugation and then cryopreserved. Purified CD4+ and CD8+ fractions were prepared only for cases where an additional PBMC sample was available. Magnetically labelled cells were removed on LS columns in a quadroMACS separator, and the flow-through was retained as the purified fraction.

Comment on this clone: No antigen is known for it. It has no much larger one-base neighbor in the sample; base qualities were not kept.

Genomic DNA was isolated using the Qiagen DNeasy kit from unsorted PBMCs as well as from negatively selected CD4+ and CD8+ fractions. TCR beta CDR3 regions were subjected to amplification by immunoSEQ multiplex PCR with primers that anneal to V and J segments. A synthetic immune receptor repertoire was used to minimize amplification bias, and remaining bias was computationally removed after sequencing. The authors processed their data as follows. Repertoire diversity was quantified as the Shannon entropy index using custom Python scripts. Unsorted, CD4+ and CD8+ repertoires were analyzed separately, except in combined analyses where CD4+ and CD8+ sequences were merged in silico. Clonal expansion was defined as a frequency increase of at least 2-fold after treatment compared with C1D1, and clones undetected at baseline were assigned a pseudocount of 0.5. Singleton clones were defined as clones with 0 or 1 copy at C1D1, and non-singleton clones were defined as clones with 2 or more copies. Clones expanded in unsorted samples were labelled as CD4+, CD8+ or unknown by matching protein sequences in sorted samples from the same patient. Wilcoxon tests on paired samples were used to test changes in diversity from C1D1 to C4D1. TCRdb took over this immuneACCESS table, retaining in-frame rearrangements with V and J assigned. Such tables are incomplete; in checked studies, under half of the missing clones stem from an unresolved V gene, and the remainder is unexplained. V, J and clone size are those of that table, while D and trimming were read from the DNA. The sample yields about 8,500 clones; 80% to 85% were counted once. In total, the top ten clones hold around an eighth of the sample.

The receptor was derived from a human donor with classical Hodgkin lymphoma. The chain is assembled from TRBV6-1 and TRBJ2-5; the D gene identity is not certain. Here the sequenced sample was CD4+ T cells from blood, taken at baseline. The CDR3 is CASRERNQETQYF. The nucleotide sequence reads TGTGCCAGCAGAGAACGGAACCAAGAGACCCAGTACTTC.